These 18 T cell receptor beta chains were all obtained from the same sample, sequenced in a study of T-cell reconstitution after alpha-beta-depleted transplantation in children. Unique molecular identifiers were incorporated during preparation of the TCRbeta library. TCRdb reprocessed the PCR reads with MiXCR, giving one entry per CDR3 protein. In the table there are about 97,000 distinct CDR3 sequences, 7.5% to 9.5% of which are singletons. The specimen was PBMCs, collected before TCRalphabeta/CD19-depleted stem cell transplant. Receptor source: a boy under 10 years old with acute lymphoblastic leukemia, due to receive a stem cell transplant.

V is TRBV4-2 and J is TRBJ2-7, with a tentative D call TRBD1 (6 bases). This CDR3 comprises 17 residues. Trimming took 0 bases from V and 0 from J, leaving 15 bases between them. Germline CDR1 and CDR2: LGHNA and YNFKEQ. The CDR3 spells CASSQDYDRKNSYEQYF. Written as DNA, the CDR3 is TGTGCCAGCAGCCAAGACTACGACAGGAAGAACTCCTACGAGCAGTACTTC.

The rearrangement uses TRBV28 and TRBJ1-5, with D perhaps matching TRBD1 (6 bases). Trimming removed 5 bases at V and 2 bases at J, with 13 bases between. There are 15 residues in the CDR3. CDR1 and CDR2 (germline): MDHEN, SYDVKM. The CDR3 DNA reads as TGTGCCAGCAGTACAGGGTCGATGGGCAATCAGCCCCAGCATTTT. Translation gives CASSTGSMGNQPQHF.

This clonotype was observed a handful of times. The chain has TRBV7-2 and TRBJ2-5, with D perhaps TRBD1 or TRBD2 (5 bases each). CDR3 length: 16 amino acids. Between the trimmed V and J ends, which lost 5 bases and 2 bases, there was a span of 18 bases. Germline CDR1 is SGHTA and CDR2 is FQGNSA. CDR3 sequence: CASSLSRGQGQETQYF. Written as DNA, the CDR3 is TGTGCCAGCAGCCTTTCCCGCGGGCAGGGTCAAGAGACCCAGTACTTC.

This clonotype was seen more than once but under ten times. The V and J genes are TRBV28 and TRBJ2-7, with D tentatively TRBD1 or TRBD2 (5 bases each). With 8 bases removed from V and 9 bases from J, the gap between germline ends came to 26 bases. The CDR3 has 15 amino acids. CDR1 and CDR2 (germline): MDHEN, SYDVKM. The CDR3 DNA follows: TGTGCCAGCTCATACCGGGACGGAGGATTACGGGGGCAGTACTTC. This codes for CASSYRDGGLRGQYF.

There are a few counts of this clonotype. The gene calls are TRBV24-1 and TRBJ2-1; D unclear. Trimming took off 5 bases at V and 0 bases at J, with 19 bases between the two ends. The CDR3 runs 18 residues. The germline V gene encodes CDR1 KGHDR and CDR2 SFDVKD. CDR3 sequence (DNA): TGTGCCACCAGTGGTCGGTTAGGCTCCACGAGCTCCTACAATGAGCAGTTCTTC. Encoded protein: CATSGRLGSTSSYNEQFF.

This clonotype was recorded at least ten times. The rearrangement links TRBV2 to TRBJ2-2, with TRBD2 as a possible D gene (5 bases). CDR3 length: 13 amino acids. CDR1 is SNHLY, CDR2 FYNNEI, per germline. The V end lost 4 bases, the J end lost 4 bases, and 7 bases lay between the germline ends. This chain's CDR3 is CASSGTSTGELFF. The CDR3 coding sequence is TGTGCCAGCAGTGGGACTTCCACCGGGGAGCTGTTTTTT.

This clonotype was recorded many times. The V gene is TRBV6-5, the J gene TRBJ2-7, with 8 bases aligning to TRBD1. Germline V CDR1 and CDR2: MNHEY, SVGAGI. The CDR3 runs 14 residues. With 8 bases clipped from V and 0 bases from J, the junction kept 6 bases outside the gene matches. CDR3 bases: TGTGCCAGCCTATTGGGACAGGCCTCCTACGAGCAGTACTTC. This sequence encodes CASLLGQASYEQYF.

This clonotype appeared a few times. The chain is built from TRBV7-2 and TRBJ1-3, with D maybe TRBD1 (6 bases). CDR3 length equals 17 residues. V dropped 3 bases and J dropped 3 bases, with 18 bases sitting between them. Germline CDR1 reads SGHTA; CDR2 reads FQGNSA. The CDR3 DNA reads as TGTGCCAGCAGCTTGGACAGCTTCCCTGGCCGTGGAAACACCATATATTTT. Its translation is CASSLDSFPGRGNTIYF.

Concerning this clonotype: A much larger clone differs from this one at a single base, so this may be a read error. The chain carries TRBV10-3 and TRBJ2-1; no firm D call. Germline CDR1 reads ENHRY; CDR2 reads SYGVKD. This CDR3 spans 13 amino acids. The CDR3 region is CAISESKGNEKFF. The CDR3 DNA reads as TGTGCCATCAGTGAGTCGAAGGGAAATGAGAAGTTCTTC.

This clonotype was recorded a few times. The V and J genes are TRBV6-1 and TRBJ1-2; the match to TRBD1 covers 7 bases. Losses at the gene ends were 1 base for V and 6 bases for J; bases not matched to a gene: 5. Per the germline V gene, CDR1 is MNHNS and CDR2 is SASEGT. This CDR3 has 14 residues. Here the CDR3 DNA reads TGTGCCAGCAGTGAAGACCCAGGGGGTCATGGCTACACCTTC. Translated, it gives CASSEDPGGHGYTF.

This clonotype was detected only a few times. The chain uses TRBV27 and TRBJ2-3; 11 bases align to TRBD1. Germline loops: CDR1 MNHEY, CDR2 SMNVEV (reference sequence). Unmatched junction bases numbered 9, after V lost 5 bases and J lost 5 bases. The CDR3 consists of 16 residues. CDR3 residues: CASSTLDRGLGDTQYF. The CDR3 region has the DNA TGTGCCAGCAGTACCTTGGACAGGGGGCTGGGAGATACGCAGTATTTT.

This clonotype has at least ten counts. The chain links TRBV20-1 to TRBJ2-3; 8 bases map to TRBD1. The CDR3 is 15 residues long. The J segment lost 1 base and the V segment lost 3 bases, leaving 6 bases of the junction unmatched. Germline V gene data show CDR1 as DFQATT and CDR2 as SNEGSKA (reference sequence). DNA for the CDR3: TGCAGTGCTAGGTTAGACAGGGGCCGCACAGATACGCAGTATTTT. Its protein product is CSARLDRGRTDTQYF.

The table lists this clonotype with a few counts. The genes are TRBV7-9 and TRBJ1-2, with D tentatively TRBD1 (5 bases). This CDR3 has 15 amino acids. Germline V lookup: CDR1 SEHNR, CDR2 FQNEAQ (reference sequence). The V gene lost 5 bases and the J gene lost 0 bases, with 13 bases spanning the gap. CDR3: CASSPPMGANYGYTF. CDR3 sequence (DNA): TGTGCCAGCAGCCCTCCCATGGGGGCTAACTATGGCTACACCTTC.

This clonotype was counted at least ten times. This chain uses TRBV15 with TRBJ2-2, with no clear D. The CDR3 spans 12 residues. The V end lost 6 bases, the J end lost 7 bases, and 9 bases lay between the germline ends. Germline CDR1 reads LNHNV; CDR2 reads YYDKDF (reference sequence). DNA for the CDR3: TGTGCCACCAGGAAGAGAGGCGGGGAGCTGTTTTTT. Translated: CATRKRGGELFF.

This chain connects TRBV14 to TRBJ2-1; D gene ambiguous. The CDR3 loop spans 12 amino acids. Germline CDR1 and CDR2: SGHDN and FVKESK. Trimming shortened V by 1 base and J by 5 bases, and 3 bases separated the two germline ends. The CDR3 is CASSQVNNEQFF. The CDR3 DNA follows: TGTGCCAGCAGCCAAGTAAACAATGAGCAGTTCTTC.

This clonotype came up many times. This chain uses TRBV7-6 with TRBJ2-5; weak D call: TRBD2 (6 bases). This CDR3 region has 16 residues. Germline CDR1 and CDR2: SGHVS and FNYEAQ. V lost 1 base to trimming and J lost 5 bases, with 17 bases between them. The CDR3 DNA reads as TGTGCCAGCAGCTTAGAAACCCATCTAGCGCTTGAGACCCAGTACTTC. This gives the protein CASSLETHLALETQYF.

V and J are TRBV7-6 and TRBJ2-2; perhaps TRBD2 as D (6 bases). The V and J ends lost 5 bases and 6 bases respectively, with 13 bases between them. The CDR3 sequence is 14 residues long. From germline, CDR1 is SGHVS and CDR2 FNYEAQ. CDR3 coding DNA: TGTGCCAGCAGCCCGACTAGAGCCCCCGGGGAGCTGTTTTTT. Translating gives CASSPTRAPGELFF.

This clonotype showed up many times. This sequence joins TRBV11-2 and TRBJ2-3, with a possible D match to TRBD2 (6 bases). V gave up 6 bases and J gave up 0 bases, with 13 bases separating them. From germline, CDR1 is SGHAT and CDR2 FQNNGV. CDR3 length: 15 residues. CDR3 DNA sequence: TGTGCCAGCAGGGGACTTGGGGTTAGCACAGATACGCAGTATTTT. Its translation: CASRGLGVSTDTQYF.